This T cell receptor beta chain emerged from a study of shared clonotypes between healthy human individuals. Study background: Three plates were used per donor for CD4 naive, three for CD4 memory, two for CD8 naive and one for CD8 memory.

Germline CDR1 reads SGHRS; CDR2 reads YFSETQ. V lost 3 bases to trimming and J lost 2 bases, with 21 bases between them. This CDR3 region has 17 residues. Researchers partitioned CD4+ cells into CD45RA+ naive and CD45RA-negative memory subsets. When replicate PCRs were run on sorted subsets, they used around 200 ng DNA, some 29,000 T cell genomes. Assay used: immunoSEQ multiplex PCR; TCRdb lists only in-frame clones, some missing. The table records more than 900,000 clones, about 80% of them present only once. This receptor was obtained from a man younger than 30 in good health. Some clones in this sample may be carry-over from other donors' samples. J is TRBJ2-7 and V is TRBV5-1; possibly TRBD1 for D (6 bases). Sequenced input: memory CD4+ T cells from PBMCs. Subset given: CD45RA-negative fraction. CDR3 nucleotides: TGCGCCAGCAGCTCCCACCCCAGGGGTGCGCGGCCCTACGAGCAGTACTTC. Protein product: CASSSHPRGARPYEQYF.